Ten or more counts support the clone carrying this T cell receptor beta chain. Time point specified: persistent/refractory GD, antithyroid drugs over 5 years with positive TRAb. PBMC RNA was the source of the TCR library. An endocrinology unit in Xi'an, China, supplied the patients. The data derive from a study of regulatory T cells in long-lasting Graves disease. Germline loops: CDR1 SNHLY, CDR2 FYNNEI. The CDR3 spans 15 residues. Trimming shortened V by 5 bases and J by 3 bases, and 17 bases separated the two germline ends. Both iRepertoire HTBI primers and Arm-PCR of CDR3 regions were used to build the TCR beta libraries. TCRdb re-called the multiplex PCR reads with MiXCR, one entry per CDR3 protein. The data contain a few hundred thousand distinct CDR3 sequences, 23% of them singletons.

The sequences come from peripheral blood mononuclear cells (PBMCs), collected when the disease was refractory, from a patient treated with antithyroid drugs. The clonotype originates from a female donor with Graves disease. The V and J genes are TRBV2 and TRBJ2-7; D unclear. CDR3: CASSQDATINYEQYF. The CDR3 nucleotides are TGTGCCAGCAGTCAGGACGCAACTATAAACTACGAGCAGTACTTC.